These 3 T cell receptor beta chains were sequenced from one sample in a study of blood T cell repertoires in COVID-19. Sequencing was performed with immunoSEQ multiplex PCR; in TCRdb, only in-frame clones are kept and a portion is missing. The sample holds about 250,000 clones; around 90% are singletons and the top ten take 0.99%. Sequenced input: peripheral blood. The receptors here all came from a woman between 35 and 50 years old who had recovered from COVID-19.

The CDR3 DNA reads as TGCGCCAGCAGCCACACGACAGGAGCCAACACTGAAGCTTTCTTT. Protein sequence: CASSHTTGANTEAFF. The chain carries TRBV4-3 and TRBJ1-1; D is possibly TRBD1 (6 bases). V lost 3 bases, J lost 2 bases, and 13 bases lay in between. Germline V gene lookup returns CDR1 LGHNA and CDR2 YSLEER. This CDR3 region has 15 residues.

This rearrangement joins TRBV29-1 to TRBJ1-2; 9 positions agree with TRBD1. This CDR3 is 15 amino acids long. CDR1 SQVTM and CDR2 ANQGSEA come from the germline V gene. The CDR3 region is CISGGPGQGGSGYTF. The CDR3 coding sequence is TGCATCTCCGGGGGGCCGGGACAGGGTGGTTCTGGCTACACCTTC.

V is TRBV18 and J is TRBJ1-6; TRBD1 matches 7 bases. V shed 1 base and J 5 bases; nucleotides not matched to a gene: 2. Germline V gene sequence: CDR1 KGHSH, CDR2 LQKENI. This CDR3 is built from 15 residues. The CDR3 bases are TGTGCCAGCTCACCACGGCAGGGGGATAATTCACCCCTCCACTTT. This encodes CASSPRQGDNSPLHF.